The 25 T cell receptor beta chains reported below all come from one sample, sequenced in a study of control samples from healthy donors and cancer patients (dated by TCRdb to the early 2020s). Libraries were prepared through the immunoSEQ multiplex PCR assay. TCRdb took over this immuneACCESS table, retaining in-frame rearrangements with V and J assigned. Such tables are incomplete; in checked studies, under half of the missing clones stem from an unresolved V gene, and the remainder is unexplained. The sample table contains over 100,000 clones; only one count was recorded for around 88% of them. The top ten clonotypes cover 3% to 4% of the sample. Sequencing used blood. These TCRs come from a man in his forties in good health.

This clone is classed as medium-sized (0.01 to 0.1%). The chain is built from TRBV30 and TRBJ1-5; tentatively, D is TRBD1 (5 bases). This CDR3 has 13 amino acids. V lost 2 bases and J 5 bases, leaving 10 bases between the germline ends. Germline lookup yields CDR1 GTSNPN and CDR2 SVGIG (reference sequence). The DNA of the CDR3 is TGTGCCTGGAGTTTTGGGGGAGATCAGCCCCAGCATTTT. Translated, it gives CAWSFGGDQPQHF.

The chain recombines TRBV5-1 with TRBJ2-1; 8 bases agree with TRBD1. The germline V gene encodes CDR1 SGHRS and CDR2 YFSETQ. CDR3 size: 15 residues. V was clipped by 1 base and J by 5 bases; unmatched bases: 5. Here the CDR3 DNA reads TGCGCCAGCAGCTTGCCGGGACAGGCTGACAATGAGCAGTTCTTC. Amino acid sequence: CASSLPGQADNEQFF.

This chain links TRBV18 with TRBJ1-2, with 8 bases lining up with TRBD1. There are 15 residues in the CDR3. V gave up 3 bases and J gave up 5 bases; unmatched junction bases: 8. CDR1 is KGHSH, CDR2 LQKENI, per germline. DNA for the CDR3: TGTGCCAGCTCACCGCAGGGACAGGCTGGGTATGGCTACACCTTC. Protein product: CASSPQGQAGYGYTF.

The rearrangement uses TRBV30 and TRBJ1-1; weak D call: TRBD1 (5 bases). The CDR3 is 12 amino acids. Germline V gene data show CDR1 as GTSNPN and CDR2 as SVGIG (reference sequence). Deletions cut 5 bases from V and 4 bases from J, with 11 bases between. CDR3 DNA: TGTGCCTGGGCCCAGGGCGGCACTGAAGCTTTCTTT. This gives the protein CAWAQGGTEAFF.

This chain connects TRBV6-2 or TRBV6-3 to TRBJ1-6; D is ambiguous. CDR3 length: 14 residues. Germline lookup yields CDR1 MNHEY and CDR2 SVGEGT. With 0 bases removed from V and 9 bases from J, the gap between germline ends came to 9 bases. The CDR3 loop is CASSYSGLGSPLHF. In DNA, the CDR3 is TGTGCCAGCAGTTACTCCGGACTTGGTTCACCCCTCCACTTT.

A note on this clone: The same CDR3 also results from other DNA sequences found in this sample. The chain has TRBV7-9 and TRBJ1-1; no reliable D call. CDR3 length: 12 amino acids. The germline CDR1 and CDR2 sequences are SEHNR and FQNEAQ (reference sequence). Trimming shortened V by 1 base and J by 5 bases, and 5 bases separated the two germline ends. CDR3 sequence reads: CASSLEVTEAFF. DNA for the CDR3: TGTGCCAGCAGCTTAGAGGTAACTGAAGCTTTCTTT.

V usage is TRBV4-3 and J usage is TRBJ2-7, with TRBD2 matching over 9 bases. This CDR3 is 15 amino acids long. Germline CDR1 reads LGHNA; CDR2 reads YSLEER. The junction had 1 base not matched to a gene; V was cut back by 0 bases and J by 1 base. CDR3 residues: CASSQDSGGSYEQYF. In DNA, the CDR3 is TGCGCCAGCAGCCAAGATAGCGGGGGATCCTACGAGCAGTACTTC.

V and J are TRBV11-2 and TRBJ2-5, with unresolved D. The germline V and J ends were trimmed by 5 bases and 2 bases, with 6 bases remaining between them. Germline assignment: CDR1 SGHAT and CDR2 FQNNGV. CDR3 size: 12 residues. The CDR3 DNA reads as TGTGCCAGCAGCGCAGCACAAGAGACCCAGTACTTC. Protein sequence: CASSAAQETQYF. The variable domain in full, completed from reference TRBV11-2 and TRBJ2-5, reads EAGVAQSPRYKIIEKRQSVAFWCNPISGHATLYWYQQILGQGPKLLIQFQNNGVVDDSQLPKDRFSAERLKGVDSTLKIQPAKLEDSAVYLCASSAAQETQYFGPGTRLLVL.

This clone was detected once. Here the CDR3 reads CASSHWTSGTDTQYF. In nucleotides, the CDR3 is TGTGCCAGCAGCCACTGGACTAGCGGCACAGATACGCAGTATTTT. The chain recombines TRBV5-5 with TRBJ2-3, with 9 nucleotides matching TRBD2. The CDR3 has 15 amino acids. The germline V gene has CDR1 SGHKS and CDR2 YYEKEE (reference sequence). The V and J ends lost 4 bases and 1 base, in that order; junction bases with no gene match: 4.

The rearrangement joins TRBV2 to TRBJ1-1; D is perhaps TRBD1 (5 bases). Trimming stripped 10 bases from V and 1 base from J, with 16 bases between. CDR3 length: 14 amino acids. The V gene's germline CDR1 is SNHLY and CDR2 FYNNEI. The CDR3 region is CATQMGRPNTEAFF. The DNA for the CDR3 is TGTGCCACCCAAATGGGGCGGCCGAACACTGAAGCTTTCTTT.

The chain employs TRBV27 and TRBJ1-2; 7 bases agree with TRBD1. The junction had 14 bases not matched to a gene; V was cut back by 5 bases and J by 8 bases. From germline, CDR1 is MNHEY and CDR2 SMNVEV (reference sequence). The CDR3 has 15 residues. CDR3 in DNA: TGTGCCAGCAGTACCAGGGACAGCCCGTCTTGGGGCTACACCTTC. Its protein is CASSTRDSPSWGYTF.

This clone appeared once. The CDR3 coding sequence is TGTGCCTGGAGTGTAGGTGGACAAAGCGCCTTCCACTTT. This translates into CAWSVGGQSAFHF. The chain links TRBV30 to TRBJ1-6, with a possible D match to TRBD1 (5 bases). Germline V gene sequence: CDR1 GTSNPN, CDR2 SVGIG (reference sequence). Trimming stripped 0 bases from V and 17 bases from J, with 17 bases between. CDR3 length: 13 residues.

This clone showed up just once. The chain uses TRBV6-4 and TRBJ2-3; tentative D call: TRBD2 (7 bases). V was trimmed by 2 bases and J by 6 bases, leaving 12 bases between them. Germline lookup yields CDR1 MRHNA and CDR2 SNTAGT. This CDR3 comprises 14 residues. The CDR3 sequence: CASSDAGAGDTQYF. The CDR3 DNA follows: TGTGCCAGCAGTGACGCGGGGGCCGGGGATACGCAGTATTTT.

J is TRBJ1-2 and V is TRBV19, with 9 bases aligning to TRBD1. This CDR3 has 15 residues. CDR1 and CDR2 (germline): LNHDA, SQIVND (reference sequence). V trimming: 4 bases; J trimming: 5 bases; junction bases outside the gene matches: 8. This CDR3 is CASSTDRGSRYGYTF. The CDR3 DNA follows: TGTGCCAGTAGTACGGACAGGGGAAGTCGTTATGGCTACACCTTC.

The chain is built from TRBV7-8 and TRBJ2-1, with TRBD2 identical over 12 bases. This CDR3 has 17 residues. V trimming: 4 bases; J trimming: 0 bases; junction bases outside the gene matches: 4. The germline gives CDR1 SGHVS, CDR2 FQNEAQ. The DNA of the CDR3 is TGTGCCAGCAGCTACACTAGCGGGGGGAGCTCCTACAATGAGCAGTTCTTC. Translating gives CASSYTSGGSSYNEQFF.

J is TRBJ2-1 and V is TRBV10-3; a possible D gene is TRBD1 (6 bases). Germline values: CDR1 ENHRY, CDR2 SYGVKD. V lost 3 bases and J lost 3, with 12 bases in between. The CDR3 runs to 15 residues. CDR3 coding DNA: TGTGCCATCAGTGATGCAAAGGGACACTACAATGAGCAGTTCTTC. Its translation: CAISDAKGHYNEQFF.

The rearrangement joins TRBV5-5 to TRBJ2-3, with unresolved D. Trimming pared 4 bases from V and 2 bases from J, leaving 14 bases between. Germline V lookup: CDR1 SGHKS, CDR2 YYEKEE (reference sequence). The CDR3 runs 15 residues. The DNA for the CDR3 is TGTGCCAGCAGCCCCCCTTACGGCTCCACAGATACGCAGTATTTT. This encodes CASSPPYGSTDTQYF.

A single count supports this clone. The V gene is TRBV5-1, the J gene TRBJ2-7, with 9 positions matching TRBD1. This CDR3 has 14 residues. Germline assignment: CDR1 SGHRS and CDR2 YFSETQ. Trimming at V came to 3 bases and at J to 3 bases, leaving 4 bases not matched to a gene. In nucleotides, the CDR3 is TGCGCCAGCAGCTCGGACAGGGGATACTACGAGCAGTACTTC. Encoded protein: CASSSDRGYYEQYF.

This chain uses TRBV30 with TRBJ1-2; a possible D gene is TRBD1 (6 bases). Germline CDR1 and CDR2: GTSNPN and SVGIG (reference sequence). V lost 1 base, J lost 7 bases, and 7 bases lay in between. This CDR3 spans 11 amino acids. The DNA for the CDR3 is TGTGCCTGGAGTGGAGGGGGTGGCTACACCTTC. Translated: CAWSGGGGYTF.

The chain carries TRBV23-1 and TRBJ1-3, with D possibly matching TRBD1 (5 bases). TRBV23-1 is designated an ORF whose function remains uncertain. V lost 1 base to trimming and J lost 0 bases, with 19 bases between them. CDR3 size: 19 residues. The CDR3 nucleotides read TGCGCCAGCAGTCAATTTTGTAGGGAGGGGCTTAACTCTGGAAACACCATATATTTT. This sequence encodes CASSQFCREGLNSGNTIYF.

CDR3 region: CASSSGQGAQGYTF. The CDR3, as DNA: TGTGCCAGCAGTTCCGGACAGGGGGCGCAGGGCTACACCTTC. The V gene is TRBV6-5, the J gene TRBJ1-2; 11 bases map to TRBD1. The CDR3 has 14 residues. The trim removed 4 bases at V and 8 bases at J, leaving 6 bases unmatched. From germline, CDR1 is MNHEY and CDR2 SVGAGI.

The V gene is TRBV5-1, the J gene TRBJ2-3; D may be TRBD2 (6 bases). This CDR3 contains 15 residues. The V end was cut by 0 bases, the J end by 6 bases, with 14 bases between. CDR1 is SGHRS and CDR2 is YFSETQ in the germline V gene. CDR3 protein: CASSLELAGRDTQYF. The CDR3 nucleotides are TGCGCCAGCAGCTTGGAACTAGCAGGCAGGGATACGCAGTATTTT.

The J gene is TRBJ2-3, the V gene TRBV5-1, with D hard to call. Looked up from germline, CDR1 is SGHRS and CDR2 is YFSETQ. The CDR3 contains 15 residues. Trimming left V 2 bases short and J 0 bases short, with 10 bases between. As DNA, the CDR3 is TGCGCCAGCAGCTTAGGCGGTAGGAGCACAGATACGCAGTATTTT. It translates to CASSLGGRSTDTQYF.

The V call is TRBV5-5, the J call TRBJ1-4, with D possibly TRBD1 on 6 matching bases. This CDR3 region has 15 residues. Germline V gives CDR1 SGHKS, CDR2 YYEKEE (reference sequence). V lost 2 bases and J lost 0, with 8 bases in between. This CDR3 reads CASSFSGATNEKLFF. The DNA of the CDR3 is TGTGCCAGCAGCTTCTCAGGGGCAACTAATGAAAAACTGTTTTTT.

CDR3 sequence: CASSLRAGGHTGELFF. The CDR3 DNA is TGTGCCAGCAGCTTAAGAGCGGGGGGCCACACCGGGGAGCTGTTTTTT. The chain recombines TRBV7-9 with TRBJ2-2; 9 nucleotides align to TRBD2. Per germline, CDR1 SEHNR and CDR2 FQNEAQ (reference sequence). This CDR3 has 16 residues. The J segment lost 3 bases and the V segment lost 2 bases, leaving 4 bases of the junction unmatched.